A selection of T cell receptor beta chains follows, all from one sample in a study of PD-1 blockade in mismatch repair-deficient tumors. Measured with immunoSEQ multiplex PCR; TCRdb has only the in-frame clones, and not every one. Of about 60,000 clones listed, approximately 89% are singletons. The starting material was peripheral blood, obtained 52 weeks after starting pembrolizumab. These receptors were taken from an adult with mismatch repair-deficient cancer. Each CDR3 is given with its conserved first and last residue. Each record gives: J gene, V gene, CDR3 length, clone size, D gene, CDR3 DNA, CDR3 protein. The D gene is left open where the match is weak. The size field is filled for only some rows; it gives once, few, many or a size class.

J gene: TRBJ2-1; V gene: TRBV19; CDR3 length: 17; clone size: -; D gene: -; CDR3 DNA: TGTGCCAGTAGTACCGGTCCTCGGGCGGGCCTCGACAATGAGCAGTTCTTC; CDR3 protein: CASSTGPRAGLDNEQFF
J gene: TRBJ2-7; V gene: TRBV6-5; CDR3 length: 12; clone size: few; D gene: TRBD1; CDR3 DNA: TGTGCCAGCAGTCGCACAGGGGTCGAGCAGTACTTC; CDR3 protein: CASSRTGVEQYF
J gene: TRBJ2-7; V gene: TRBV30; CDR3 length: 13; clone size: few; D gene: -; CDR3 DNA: TGTGCCTGGAGTGTACTCAGGGCTAACGAGCAGTACTTC; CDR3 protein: CAWSVLRANEQYF
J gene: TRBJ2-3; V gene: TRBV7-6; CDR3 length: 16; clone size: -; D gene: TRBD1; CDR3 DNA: TGTGCCAGCAGCCGATCCGGGACAGGGGGCTTTGATACGCAGTATTTT; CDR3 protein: CASSRSGTGGFDTQYF
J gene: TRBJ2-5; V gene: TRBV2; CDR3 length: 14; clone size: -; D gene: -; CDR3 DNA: TGTGCCAGCACACTCAGGGGGGGGCGAGAGACCCAGTACTTC; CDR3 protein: CASTLRGGRETQYF
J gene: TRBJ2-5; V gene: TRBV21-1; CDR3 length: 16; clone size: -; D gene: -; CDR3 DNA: TGTGCCAGCAGCGGAACAGTAGGGACTCAACGTGAGACCCAGTACTTC; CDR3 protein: CASSGTVGTQRETQYF
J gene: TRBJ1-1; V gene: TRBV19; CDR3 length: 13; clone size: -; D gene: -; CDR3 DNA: TGTGCCAGTACGGTTGGCGGGAACACTGAAGCTTTCTTT; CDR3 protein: CASTVGGNTEAFF
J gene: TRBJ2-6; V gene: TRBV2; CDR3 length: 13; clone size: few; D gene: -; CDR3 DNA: TGTGCCGGTCACTACTCTGGGGCCAACGTCCTGACTTTC; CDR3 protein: CAGHYSGANVLTF
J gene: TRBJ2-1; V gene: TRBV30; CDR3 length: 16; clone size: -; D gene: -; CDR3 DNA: TGTGCCTGTCTAACCCTCGCTGTAGGGGACTCCAATGAGCAGTTCTTC; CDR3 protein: CACLTLAVGDSNEQFF
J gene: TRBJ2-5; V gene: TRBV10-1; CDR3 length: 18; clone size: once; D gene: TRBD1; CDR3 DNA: TGCGCCAGCAGTGAGTCAAGGGGACAGGGGACCCCCCAAGAGACCCAGTACTTC; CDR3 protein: CASSESRGQGTPQETQYF
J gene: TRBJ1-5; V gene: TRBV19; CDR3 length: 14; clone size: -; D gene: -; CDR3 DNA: TGTGCCAGTAGTCAGGGTATTAGCAATCAGCCCCAGCATTTT; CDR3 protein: CASSQGISNQPQHF
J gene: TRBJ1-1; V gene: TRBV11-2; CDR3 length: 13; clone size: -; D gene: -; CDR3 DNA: TGTGCCAGCAGCTTACTCCTTAGCACTGAAGCTTTCTTT; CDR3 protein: CASSLLLSTEAFF
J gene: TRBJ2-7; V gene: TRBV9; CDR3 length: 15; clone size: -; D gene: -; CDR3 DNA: TGTGCCAGCAGCGGTGGACAGCCGTACTCCTACGAGCAGTACTTC; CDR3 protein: CASSGGQPYSYEQYF
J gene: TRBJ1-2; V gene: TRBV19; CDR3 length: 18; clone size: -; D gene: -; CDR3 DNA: TGTGCCAGTAGTATTTCCCTTCTACCAAGGGTAACGAACTATGGCTACACCTTC; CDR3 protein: CASSISLLPRVTNYGYTF
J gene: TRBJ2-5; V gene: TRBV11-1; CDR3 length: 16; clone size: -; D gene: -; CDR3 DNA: TGTGCCAGCAGCGGCGTAGACTCTGACTCACAAGAGACCCAGTACTTC; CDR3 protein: CASSGVDSDSQETQYF